This record covers a single T cell receptor beta chain. Its antigen is unidentified. The sample is drawn from a study of blood T cells in healthy people across ages. The CDR3 has 15 residues. Germline-derived CDR1 and CDR2 are SGHKS and YYEKEE (reference sequence). Per-sample yields of isolated PBMCs were at least 6 million. Study-level points and caveats: Higher diversity, along with more naive CD4+ cells, distinguished long-lived donors from aged donors.

The authors ran a second PCR of about 6 to 11 cycles using a sample-barcoded 5' primer and a J-beta primer mix. CDR3-containing paired-end reads numbered at least 3 million in each sample. TCRdb passed the 5' RACE reads through MiXCR, listing each CDR3 protein once. Of roughly 900,000 distinct CDR3 sequences listed, around 28% are singletons. The material sequenced was blood. The receptor comes from a woman older than 75 in good health. The V call is TRBV5-5, the J call TRBJ2-1; D perhaps matches TRBD2 (6 bases). The end of the DNA fits TRBJ2-7 better, so the J call may be wrong. CDR3 sequence reads: CASSLFGSSYNEQYF. In DNA form, the CDR3 reads TGTGCCAGCAGCTTGTTCGGGAGCTCCTACAATGAGCAGTACTTC.